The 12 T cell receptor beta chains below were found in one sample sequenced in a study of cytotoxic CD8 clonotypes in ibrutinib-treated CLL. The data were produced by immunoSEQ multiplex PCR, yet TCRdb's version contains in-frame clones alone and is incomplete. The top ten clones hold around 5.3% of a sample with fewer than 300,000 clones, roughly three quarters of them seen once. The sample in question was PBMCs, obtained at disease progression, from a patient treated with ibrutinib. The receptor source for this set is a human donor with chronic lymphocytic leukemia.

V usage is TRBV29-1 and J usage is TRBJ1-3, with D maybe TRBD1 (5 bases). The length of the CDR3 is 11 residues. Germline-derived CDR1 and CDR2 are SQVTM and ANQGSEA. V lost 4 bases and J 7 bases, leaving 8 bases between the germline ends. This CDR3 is CSVAGFNTIYF. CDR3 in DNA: TGCAGCGTTGCAGGGTTTAACACCATATATTTT.

CDR3 sequence reads: CSVETQGGSPLHF. The DNA for the CDR3 is TGCAGCGTTGAAACCCAGGGTGGGTCACCCCTCCACTTT. The rearrangement uses TRBV29-1 and TRBJ1-6, with a possible D match to TRBD1 (5 bases). Between the trimmed V and J ends, which lost 2 bases and 10 bases, there was a span of 12 bases. CDR3 length: 13 amino acids. In germline, CDR1 is SQVTM, CDR2 ANQGSEA.

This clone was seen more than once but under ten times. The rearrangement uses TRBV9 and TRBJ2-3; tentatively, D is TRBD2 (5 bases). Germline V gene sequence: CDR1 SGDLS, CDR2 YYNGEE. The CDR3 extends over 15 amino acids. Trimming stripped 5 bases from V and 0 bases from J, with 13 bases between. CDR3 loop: CASRGGAASTDTQYF. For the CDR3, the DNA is TGTGCCAGCAGAGGAGGAGCTGCAAGCACAGATACGCAGTATTTT.

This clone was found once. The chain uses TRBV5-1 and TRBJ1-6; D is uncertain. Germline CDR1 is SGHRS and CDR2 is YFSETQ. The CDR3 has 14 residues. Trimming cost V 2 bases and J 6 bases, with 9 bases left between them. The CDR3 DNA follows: TGCGCCAGCAGCTTAGCAGAGATTAATTCACCCCTCCACTTT. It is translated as CASSLAEINSPLHF.

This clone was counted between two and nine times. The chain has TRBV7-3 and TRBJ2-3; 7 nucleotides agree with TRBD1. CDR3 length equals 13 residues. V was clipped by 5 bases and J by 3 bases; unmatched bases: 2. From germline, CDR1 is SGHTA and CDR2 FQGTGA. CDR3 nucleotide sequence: TGTGCCAGCAGCCAGGACAGGACAGATACGCAGTATTTT. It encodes CASSQDRTDTQYF.

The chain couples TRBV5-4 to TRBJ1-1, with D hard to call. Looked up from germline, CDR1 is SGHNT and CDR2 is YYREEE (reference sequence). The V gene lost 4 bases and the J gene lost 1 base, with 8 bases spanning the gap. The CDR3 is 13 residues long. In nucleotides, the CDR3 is TGTGCCAGCAGCCCCCCCTCGAACACTGAAGCTTTCTTT. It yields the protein CASSPPSNTEAFF.

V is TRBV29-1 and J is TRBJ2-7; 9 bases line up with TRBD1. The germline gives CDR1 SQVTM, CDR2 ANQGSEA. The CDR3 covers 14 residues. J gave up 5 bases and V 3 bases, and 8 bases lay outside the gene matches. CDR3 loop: CSVDFGTGLHEQYF. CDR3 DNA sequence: TGCAGCGTTGATTTTGGGACAGGGCTCCACGAGCAGTACTTC.

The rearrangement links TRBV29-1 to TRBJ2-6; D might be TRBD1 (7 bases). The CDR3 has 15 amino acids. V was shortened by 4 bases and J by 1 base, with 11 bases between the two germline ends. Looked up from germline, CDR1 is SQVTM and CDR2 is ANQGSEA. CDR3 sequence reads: CSVVEGASGANVLTF. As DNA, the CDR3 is TGCAGCGTTGTGGAGGGGGCTTCTGGGGCCAACGTCCTGACTTTC.

Written as DNA, the CDR3 is TGTGCCACCAGCAGTAACCCTTACTATGGCTACACCTTC. Its translation: CATSSNPYYGYTF. The genes are TRBV15 and TRBJ1-2; D call uncertain. Germline CDR1 and CDR2: LNHNV and YYDKDF (reference sequence). Trimming cost V 3 bases and J 3 bases, with 8 bases left between them. The CDR3 runs 13 residues.

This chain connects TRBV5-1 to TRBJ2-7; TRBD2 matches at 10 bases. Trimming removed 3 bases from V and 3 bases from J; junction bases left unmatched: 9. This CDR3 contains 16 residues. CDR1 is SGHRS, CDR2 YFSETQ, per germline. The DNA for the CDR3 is TGCGCCAGCAGCTGGGCTCCTGGACTAGCGGTCTACGAGCAGTACTTC. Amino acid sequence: CASSWAPGLAVYEQYF.

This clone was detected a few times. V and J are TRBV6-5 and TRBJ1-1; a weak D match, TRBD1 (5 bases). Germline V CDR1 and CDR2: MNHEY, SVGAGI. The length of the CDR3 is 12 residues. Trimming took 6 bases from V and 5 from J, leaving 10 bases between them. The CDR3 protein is CASSPGGTEAFF. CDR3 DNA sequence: TGTGCCAGCAGCCCCGGGGGGACTGAAGCTTTCTTT.

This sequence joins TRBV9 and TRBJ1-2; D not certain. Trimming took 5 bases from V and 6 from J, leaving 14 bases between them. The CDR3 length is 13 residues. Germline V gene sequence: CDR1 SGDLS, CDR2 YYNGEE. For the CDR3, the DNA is TGTGCCAGCAGAGGGCCGGGATCACATGGCTACACCTTC. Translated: CASRGPGSHGYTF.